This TCR beta chain is from a study of T cells in Graves' hyperthyroidism and ophthalmopathy. In germline, CDR1 is GTSNPN, CDR2 SVGIG (reference sequence). CDR3 size: 15 residues. The V gene lost 3 bases and the J gene lost 6 bases, with 17 bases spanning the gap. From RNA transcripts, TCR beta CDR3 regions were amplified. The HTBI primer set served for first-round RT-PCR of the TCR CDR3. TCRdb itself ran the multiplex PCR reads through MiXCR, one entry per CDR3 protein. The sample comprises some 740,000 distinct CDR3 sequences, around 15% of which are singletons, and roughly 10% rests with the top ten. Hyperthyroidism of Graves' type that showed no ophthalmopathy progression within 18 months was stable. Those patients with uncontrolled infection, other autoimmune disease, pregnancy or lactation were excluded. Thyroid ultrasound and orbital computed tomography, with clinical symptoms and serum thyroxine and TRAb, informed diagnoses. It was 10 ml of fresh peripheral blood that supplied the PBMCs.

This chain links TRBV30 with TRBJ2-2; D is unclear. The sequence derives from a woman younger than 30 with Graves' hyperthyroidism. Material: blood. This chain's CDR3 is CAWRVVAWNSGELFF. The CDR3 coding sequence is TGTGCCTGGAGGGTGGTGGCATGGAATTCCGGGGAGCTGTTTTTT.